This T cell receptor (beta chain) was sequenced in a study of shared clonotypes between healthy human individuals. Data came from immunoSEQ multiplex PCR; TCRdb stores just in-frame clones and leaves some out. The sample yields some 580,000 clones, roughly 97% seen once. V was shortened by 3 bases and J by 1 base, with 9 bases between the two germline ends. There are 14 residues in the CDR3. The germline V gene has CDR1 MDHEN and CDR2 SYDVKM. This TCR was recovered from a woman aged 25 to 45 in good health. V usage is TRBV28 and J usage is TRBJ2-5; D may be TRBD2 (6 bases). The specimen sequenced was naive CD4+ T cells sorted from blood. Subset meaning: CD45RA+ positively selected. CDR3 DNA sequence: TGTGCCAGCAGTTTTGCGGGGTCCCAAGAGACCCAGTACTTC. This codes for CASSFAGSQETQYF.